The 11 T cell receptor beta chains presented below share a single source sample, sequenced in a study of T cells in Graves' hyperthyroidism and ophthalmopathy. Authors of the study amplified TCR beta CDR3 regions from RNA transcripts. The HTBI primer set was used in a first-round RT-PCR of the TCR CDR3. TCRdb reprocessed the multiplex PCR reads with MiXCR, giving one entry per CDR3 protein. The sample contains about 640,000 distinct CDR3 sequences, under 25% of which appear only once. The sample taken for sequencing was blood. The origin of the receptors is a man aged 30 to 39 with Graves' ophthalmopathy.

The chain carries TRBV5-4 and TRBJ1-2, with 8 nucleotides matching TRBD1. Losses at the gene ends were 4 bases for V and 8 bases for J; bases not matched to a gene: 7. This CDR3 has 13 residues. Germline-derived CDR1 and CDR2 are SGHNT and YYREEE (reference sequence). The CDR3 coding sequence is TGTGCCAGCAGCCAGGACAGGGTTCACGGCTACACCTTC. This sequence encodes CASSQDRVHGYTF.

V and J are TRBV2 and TRBJ2-1; D ambiguous. V gave up 8 bases and J gave up 9 bases, with 14 bases separating them. Per germline, CDR1 SNHLY and CDR2 FYNNEI. CDR3 length: 12 residues. The CDR3 DNA follows: TGTGCCAGCCCCAGTGGCCTCTCTGAGCAGTTCTTC. It encodes CASPSGLSEQFF.

The chain employs TRBV24-1 and TRBJ2-7; 8 positions match TRBD2. This CDR3 spans 13 amino acids. V trimming: 10 bases; J trimming: 0 bases; junction bases outside the gene matches: 4. CDR1 and CDR2 (germline): KGHDR, SFDVKD. Here the CDR3 DNA reads TGTGCCACGGCGGGGGGTAGCTCCTACGAGCAGTACTTC. It is translated as CATAGGSSYEQYF.

This clonotype has a handful of counts. The gene calls are TRBV7-9 and TRBJ2-7; 11 bases match TRBD2. Trimming removed 4 bases from V and 5 bases from J; junction bases left unmatched: 16. This CDR3 has 18 residues. Germline values: CDR1 SEHNR, CDR2 FQNEAQ (reference sequence). As DNA, the CDR3 is TGTGCCAGCAGCTCCTTAGCTGCTAGCGGGAGGCTTTCCGACGAGCAGTACTTC. Translating gives CASSSLAASGRLSDEQYF. The full variable domain, rest sourced from reference TRBV7-9 and TRBJ2-7, is DTGVSQNPRHKITKRGQNVTFRCDPISEHNRLYWYRQTLGQGPEFLTYFQNEAQLEKSRLLSDRFSAERPKGSFSTLEIQRTEQGDSAMYLCASSSLAASGRLSDEQYFGPGTRLTVT.

This clonotype was seen a few times. This rearrangement joins TRBV14 to TRBJ2-7; D is unresolved. Germline lookup yields CDR1 SGHDN and CDR2 FVKESK. This CDR3 has 14 residues. V lost 4 bases and J lost 0, with 10 bases in between. The CDR3 DNA reads as TGTGCCAGCAGCCCCCACGGTAGCTCCTACGAGCAGTACTTC. Translation gives CASSPHGSSYEQYF. Using reference TRBV14 and TRBJ2-7 for the parts outside the CDR3, the full variable domain is EAGVTQFPSHSVIEKGQTVTLRCDPISGHDNLYWYRRVMGKEIKFLLHFVKESKQDESGMPNNRFLAERTGGTYSTLKVQPAELEDSGVYFCASSPHGSSYEQYFGPGTRLTVT.

This clonotype occurred many times. CDR3 sequence: CSALNPGTSGSNEQFF. CDR3 in DNA: TGCAGTGCTCTAAATCCCGGGACTAGCGGATCCAATGAGCAGTTCTTC. The gene calls are TRBV20-1 and TRBJ2-1, with TRBD2 identical over 11 bases. After removal of 5 bases from V and 6 bases from J, the junction contained 12 bases not matched to a gene. The germline V gene has CDR1 DFQATT and CDR2 SNEGSKA (reference sequence). This CDR3 has 16 amino acids.

Ten or more counts support this clonotype. This chain joins TRBV11-2 and TRBJ2-3, with D perhaps assigned TRBD1 or TRBD2 (5 bases each). The V gene lost 8 bases and the J gene lost 2 bases, with 14 bases spanning the gap. CDR3 size: 14 residues. CDR1 SGHAT and CDR2 FQNNGV come from the germline V gene. The CDR3 is CASGPGPSTDTQYF. The CDR3 nucleotides read TGTGCCAGCGGACCGGGACCCTCCACAGATACGCAGTATTTT.

The chain uses TRBV10-3 and TRBJ2-3, with D uncertain. The CDR3 covers 16 residues. V lost 0 bases to trimming and J lost 3 bases, with 13 bases between them. Germline lookup yields CDR1 ENHRY and CDR2 SYGVKD. The CDR3 is CAISESGQARTDTQYF. In DNA, the CDR3 is TGTGCCATCAGTGAGTCAGGGCAGGCCAGGACAGATACGCAGTATTTT.

The chain couples TRBV4-2 to TRBJ2-2; D perhaps matches TRBD2 (5 bases). V lost 0 bases, J lost 5 bases, and 10 bases lay in between. This CDR3 has 15 residues. Germline V gives CDR1 LGHNA, CDR2 YNFKEQ. This CDR3 is CASSQDPSRTGELFF. The CDR3 coding sequence is TGTGCCAGCAGCCAAGATCCTAGCAGGACCGGGGAGCTGTTTTTT.

Comments on this clonotype: Since a much larger clone is just one base distant, this may be a read error. The chain couples TRBV6-1 to TRBJ1-5, with D unclear. CDR1 is MNHNS and CDR2 is SASEGT in the germline V gene. The V end lost 6 bases, the J end lost 1 base, and 13 bases lay between the germline ends. The CDR3 covers 15 residues. CDR3 bases: TGTGCCAGCAGCGGTCCGTCGGGGAGCAATCAGCCCCAGCATTTT. Its protein is CASSGPSGSNQPQHF.

This clonotype was detected many times. V gene TRBV2 combines with J gene TRBJ2-3; D is unresolved. The CDR3 consists of 13 residues. With 8 bases removed from V and 0 bases from J, the gap between germline ends came to 9 bases. The germline CDR1 and CDR2 sequences are SNHLY and FYNNEI. The CDR3 sequence: CASLARSTDTQYF. The CDR3 DNA follows: TGTGCCAGCCTCGCGAGAAGCACAGATACGCAGTATTTT.